Reported below is one TCR beta chain. MiXCR, applied by TCRdb to the 5' RACE reads, yields one record per CDR3 protein. The repertoire has about 64,000 distinct CDR3 sequences, about 20% of them found once; the top ten carry 2.5% to 3.5%. From germline, CDR1 is SGHRS and CDR2 YFSETQ. The V gene lost 5 bases and the J gene lost 2 bases, with 14 bases spanning the gap. CDR3 size: 15 residues. The chain employs TRBV5-1 and TRBJ2-1; D possibly corresponds to TRBD2 (5 bases). The sequencing sample was made of memory CD4+ T cells sorted from a lymph node. Subset noted: memory CD4+ T cells, CD4+CD45RO+CD25-. This TCR was sampled from a female donor with breast cancer. The DNA for the CDR3 is TGCGCCAGCAGTTCCGACCCGGAGGCCTACAATGAGCAGTTCTTC. Protein sequence: CASSSDPEAYNEQFF.